These 21 T cell receptor beta chains were all obtained from the same sample, sequenced in a study of siplizumab effects on memory and regulatory T cells. The method was immunoSEQ multiplex PCR; TCRdb's version includes in-frame clones alone and lacks a portion of them. The table lists 100,000 to 120,000 clones, around nine tenths of them singletons, with about 1.5% in the top ten. Sequenced material: CD4+ T cells sorted from blood. These receptors all stem from a human donor in good health.

The genes are TRBV5-1 and TRBJ2-7; 7 nucleotides match TRBD1. The junction had 10 bases not matched to a gene; V was cut back by 5 bases and J by 2 bases. The germline gives CDR1 SGHRS, CDR2 YFSETQ. The CDR3 has 15 residues. In DNA form, the CDR3 reads TGCGCCAGCAGTTCCGGGTCAGGGGGTCCCTACGAGCAGTACTTC. It is translated as CASSSGSGGPYEQYF. The complete variable domain, with remaining parts taken from reference TRBV5-1 and TRBJ2-7, reads KAGVTQTPRYLIKTRGQQVTLSCSPISGHRSVSWYQQTPGQGLQFLFEYFSETQRNKGNFPGRFSGRQFSNSRSEMNVSTLELGDSALYLCASSSGSGGPYEQYFGPGTRLTVT.

The chain joins TRBV5-8 to TRBJ1-3; 7 positions agree with TRBD1. The germline V gene has CDR1 SGHTS and CDR2 YDEGEE. Germline trimming cut 4 bases from V and 0 bases from J; bases unmatched to any gene: 4. The CDR3 runs to 15 residues. Here the CDR3 DNA reads TGTGCCAGCAGCCCGCGGACAGGCTCTGGAAACACCATATATTTT. Protein product: CASSPRTGSGNTIYF.

This sequence joins TRBV2 and TRBJ1-2, with D unclear. The CDR3 sequence is 13 residues long. The germline V gene encodes CDR1 SNHLY and CDR2 FYNNEI. V lost 0 bases to trimming and J lost 8 bases, with 10 bases between them. The CDR3 DNA is TGTGCCAGCAGTGAAGCGCCGGGTCTGGGCTACACCTTC. As protein: CASSEAPGLGYTF.

The chain recombines TRBV2 with TRBJ2-2, with 7 bases aligning to TRBD1. CDR1 is SNHLY, CDR2 FYNNEI, per germline. V shed 8 bases, J shed 0 bases, and the junction held 6 bases outside the gene matches. The CDR3 length is 15 residues. The CDR3 region is CASLQGTANTGELFF. As DNA, the CDR3 is TGTGCCAGCCTACAGGGGACGGCGAACACCGGGGAGCTGTTTTTT. The full variable domain, rest sourced from reference TRBV2 and TRBJ2-2, is EPEVTQTPSHQVTQMGQEVILRCVPISNHLYFYWYRQILGQKVEFLVSFYNNEISEKSEIFDDQFSVERPDGSNFTLKIRSTKLEDSAMYFCASLQGTANTGELFFGEGSRLTVL.

The V and J genes are TRBV7-8 and TRBJ1-1, with TRBD1 identical over 9 bases. Germline trimming cut 4 bases from V and 4 bases from J; bases unmatched to any gene: 7. The CDR3 covers 15 residues. Germline values: CDR1 SGHVS, CDR2 FQNEAQ. The CDR3 sequence: CASSYRQGGGTEAFF. The CDR3 DNA sequence: TGTGCCAGCAGCTATAGACAGGGGGGGGGCACTGAAGCTTTCTTT.

This clone came up once. The chain couples TRBV5-1 to TRBJ1-1; the match to TRBD1 covers 9 bases. CDR1 is SGHRS, CDR2 YFSETQ, per germline. This CDR3 spans 14 amino acids. Unmatched junction bases numbered 9, after V lost 4 bases and J lost 8 bases. CDR3 in amino acids: CASSVAGTGTEAFF. In nucleotides, the CDR3 is TGCGCCAGCAGCGTCGCCGGGACAGGGACCGAAGCTTTCTTT.

The CDR3 DNA is TGCGCCAGCAGCTTGGCCTACTACAGTCCGAACACCGGGGAGCTGTTTTTT. This gives the protein CASSLAYYSPNTGELFF. This chain links TRBV5-1 with TRBJ2-2; D uncertain. This CDR3 is built from 17 residues. Trimming left V 0 bases short and J 0 bases short, with 12 bases between. Germline loops: CDR1 SGHRS, CDR2 YFSETQ.

J is TRBJ2-3 and V is TRBV2; no clear D. The CDR3 extends over 11 amino acids. Trimming removed 4 bases from V and 4 bases from J, with 3 bases in between. Germline assignment: CDR1 SNHLY and CDR2 FYNNEI. The CDR3 DNA reads TGTGCCAGCAGTGTGTCAGATACGCAGTATTTT. This codes for CASSVSDTQYF.

This chain links TRBV27 with TRBJ2-1; TRBD2 aligns across 13 bases. The CDR3 sequence is 16 residues long. The trim removed 2 bases at V and 9 bases at J, leaving 7 bases unmatched. The germline V gene has CDR1 MNHEY and CDR2 SMNVEV (reference sequence). The CDR3 here is CASSLTLLAGGSEQFF. Written as DNA, the CDR3 is TGTGCCAGCAGTTTAACTTTACTAGCGGGGGGGAGTGAGCAGTTCTTC.

To note about this clone: Other DNA sequences within the sample encode an identical CDR3. V gene TRBV5-6 combines with J gene TRBJ1-1, with TRBD1 as a possible D gene (6 bases). The V gene's germline CDR1 is SGHDT and CDR2 YYEEEE. The CDR3 is made up of 16 amino acids. Trimming cost V 4 bases and J 8 bases, with 24 bases left between them. The DNA of the CDR3 is TGTGCCAGCAGCCGCGGGCGGGGGACACGCGACGCCGAAGCTTTCTTT. Protein: CASSRGRGTRDAEAFF.

This chain links TRBV6-5 with TRBJ2-5; D is uncertain. The CDR3 is 15 amino acids. The V end was cut by 5 bases, the J end by 4 bases, with 17 bases between. The germline V gene has CDR1 MNHEY and CDR2 SVGAGI. CDR3 nucleotide sequence: TGTGCCAGCAGTCACCGCCTTGAGGCCGCAGAGACCCAGTACTTC. Its protein is CASSHRLEAAETQYF.

The table lists this clone with a few counts. The CDR3 DNA follows: TGTGCCAGCAGCGCCACCCAGGGTGGTAATTCACCCCTCCACTTT. Residues: CASSATQGGNSPLHF. V gene TRBV7-2 combines with J gene TRBJ1-6; possible D gene TRBD1, 5 bases. This CDR3 is 15 amino acids long. V lost 5 bases and J lost 6, with 14 bases in between. CDR1 SGHTA and CDR2 FQGNSA come from the germline V gene. Using reference TRBV7-2 and TRBJ1-6 for the parts outside the CDR3, the full variable domain is GAGVSQSPSNKVTEKGKDVELRCDPISGHTALYWYRQSLGQGLEFLIYFQGNSAPDKSGLPSDRFSAERTGGSVSTLTIQRTQQEDSAVYLCASSATQGGNSPLHFGNGTRLTVT.

The chain couples TRBV6-1 to TRBJ2-5, with D perhaps TRBD1 (6 bases). Trimming took off 8 bases at V and 4 bases at J, with 11 bases between the two ends. The CDR3 consists of 12 residues. Germline V CDR1 and CDR2: MNHNS, SASEGT. The CDR3 nucleotides read TGTGCCAGCTCCCCGACAGGAGAGACCCAGTACTTC. Translating it yields CASSPTGETQYF.

The CDR3 reads CASSQGEGFGPTEAFF. The CDR3 DNA reads TGTGCCAGCAGCCAAGGGGAGGGGTTTGGGCCCACTGAAGCTTTCTTT. V is TRBV4-2 and J is TRBJ1-1, with D tentatively TRBD1 (5 bases). Trimming removed 1 base at V and 4 bases at J, with 16 bases between. This CDR3 has 16 amino acids. Germline CDR1 LGHNA, CDR2 YNFKEQ.

This rearrangement joins TRBV18 to TRBJ2-7; a weak D match, TRBD2 (6 bases). Germline CDR1 KGHSH, CDR2 LQKENI. V dropped 2 bases and J dropped 5 bases, with 7 bases sitting between them. The CDR3 extends over 12 amino acids. DNA of the CDR3: TGTGCCAGCTCACCAGCGGGACACGAGCAGTACTTC. This gives the protein CASSPAGHEQYF.

This clone was seen only once. The CDR3 protein is CASSHKSILSLLGREEKLFF. Written as DNA, the CDR3 is TGCGCCAGCAGTCACAAGTCAATCTTAAGCTTGTTGGGGAGGGAAGAAAAACTGTTTTTT. This chain connects TRBV23-1 to TRBJ1-4; D is ambiguous. TRBV23-1 is known as an ORF, though its function is uncertain. V lost 3 bases and J lost 8, with 31 bases in between. The CDR3 has 20 residues.

As DNA, the CDR3 is TGTGCCAGCAGCCCTAGAGGGGGGACAGGCACAGATACGCAGTATTTT. Translating gives CASSPRGGTGTDTQYF. V is TRBV5-4 and J is TRBJ2-3; the D gene is possibly TRBD1 (7 bases). V dropped 4 bases and J dropped 1 base, with 16 bases sitting between them. Germline V gene data show CDR1 as SGHNT and CDR2 as YYREEE (reference sequence). The CDR3 totals 16 residues.

This clone was counted between two and nine times. CDR3 nucleotides: TGTGCCAGTAGTATTGGTCTGCGGGAGGTAACCGGGGAGCTGTTTTTT. It encodes CASSIGLREVTGELFF. The chain recombines TRBV19 with TRBJ2-2, with TRBD2 matching 8 bases. This CDR3 spans 16 amino acids. The germline gives CDR1 LNHDA, CDR2 SQIVND (reference sequence). The V segment lost 3 bases and the J segment 5 bases; nucleotides outside the gene matches: 8.

The chain combines TRBV25-1 with TRBJ2-2, with a possible D match to TRBD1 (6 bases). Germline V gives CDR1 MGHDK, CDR2 SYGVNS. Trimming removed 8 bases from V and 1 base from J, with 11 bases in between. The CDR3 has 14 amino acids. The CDR3 reads CASGGHLNTGELFF. The CDR3 coding sequence is TGTGCCAGCGGGGGACACTTGAACACCGGGGAGCTGTTTTTT.

V and J are TRBV21-1 and TRBJ1-3; the table names TRBD1, a call not compared with the DNA. TRBV21-1 is a recognized pseudogene. The CDR3 has 14 amino acids. The chain's CDR3 is CASSRSYRESTIYF. The CDR3 DNA reads as TGTGCCAGCAGCAGATCTTACAGGGAAAGCACCATATATTTT.

This chain uses TRBV29-1 with TRBJ2-7, with TRBD2 matching over 14 bases. Trimming at V came to 5 bases and at J to 6 bases, leaving 6 bases not matched to a gene. This CDR3 region has 14 residues. Per germline, CDR1 SQVTM and CDR2 ANQGSEA. CDR3 region: CSVSPGLAGVEQYF. The CDR3 DNA reads as TGCAGCGTTTCTCCGGGACTAGCGGGAGTCGAGCAGTACTTC.